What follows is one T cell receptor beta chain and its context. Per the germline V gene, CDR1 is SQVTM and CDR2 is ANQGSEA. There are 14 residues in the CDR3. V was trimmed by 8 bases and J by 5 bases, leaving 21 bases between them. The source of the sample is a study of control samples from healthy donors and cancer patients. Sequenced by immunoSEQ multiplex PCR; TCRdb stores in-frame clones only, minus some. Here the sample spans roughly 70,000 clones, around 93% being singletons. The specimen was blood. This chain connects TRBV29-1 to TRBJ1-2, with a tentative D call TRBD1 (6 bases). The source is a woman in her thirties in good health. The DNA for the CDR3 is TGCAGCCCTCCGAGGGGGGGGCTAAGATATGGCTACACCTTC. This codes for CSPPRGGLRYGYTF.